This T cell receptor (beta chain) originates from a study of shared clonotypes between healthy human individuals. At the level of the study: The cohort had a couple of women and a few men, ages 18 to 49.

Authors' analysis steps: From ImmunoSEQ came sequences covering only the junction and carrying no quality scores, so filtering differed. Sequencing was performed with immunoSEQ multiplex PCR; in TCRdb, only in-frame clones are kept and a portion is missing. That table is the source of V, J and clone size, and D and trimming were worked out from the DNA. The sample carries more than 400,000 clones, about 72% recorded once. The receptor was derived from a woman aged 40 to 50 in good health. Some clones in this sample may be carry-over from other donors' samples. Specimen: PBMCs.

The CDR3 region is CASGRRHLASSYNEQFF. CDR3 DNA: TGTGCCAGCGGGCGGCGTCATCTCGCCAGCTCCTACAATGAGCAGTTCTTC. V and J are TRBV9 and TRBJ2-1; D is unclear. Germline CDR1 SGDLS, CDR2 YYNGEE. V was trimmed by 7 bases and J by 0 bases, leaving 20 bases between them. CDR3 length: 17 residues. The variable domain in full, with the rest retrieved from reference TRBV9 and TRBJ2-1, is DSGVTQTPKHLITATGQRVTLRCSPRSGDLSVYWYQQSLDQGLQFLIQYYNGEERAKGNILERFSAQQFPDLHSELNLSSLELGDSALYFCASGRRHLASSYNEQFFGPGTRLTVL.